This entry lists 21 T cell receptor beta chains sequenced from one sample in a study of T-cell reconstitution after alpha-beta-depleted transplantation in children. This sample's TCRbeta library carried unique molecular identifier barcodes. In TCRdb, the PCR reads were re-called with MiXCR into one record per CDR3 protein. Here the sample spans a few hundred thousand distinct CDR3 sequences, 27% being singletons. Sequencing was performed on PBMCs, taken before TCRalphabeta/CD19-depleted stem cell transplant. All receptors come from a boy in the first two years of life with Wiskott-Aldrich syndrome, due to receive a stem cell transplant.

The genes are TRBV20-1 and TRBJ2-7; 11 bases fit TRBD2. CDR1 DFQATT and CDR2 SNEGSKA come from the germline V gene (reference sequence). Trimming took 3 bases from V and 5 from J; bases not matched to a gene: 12. This CDR3 contains 16 residues. The CDR3 coding sequence is TGCAGTGCTAGCATAGCGGGAGGGCAGTTGGTGGACGAGCAGTACTTC. Encoded protein: CSASIAGGQLVDEQYF.

This clonotype came up a few times. The chain links TRBV5-1 to TRBJ2-3, with 7 bases lining up with TRBD2. From germline, CDR1 is SGHRS and CDR2 YFSETQ. This CDR3 is 14 amino acids long. Unmatched junction bases numbered 7, after V lost 7 bases and J lost 2 bases. The CDR3 sequence is CASRRLADTDTQYF. The CDR3 coding sequence is TGCGCCAGCCGCCGACTAGCCGACACAGATACGCAGTATTTT.

The chain has TRBV2 and TRBJ2-5, with D hard to call. The germline V gene encodes CDR1 SNHLY and CDR2 FYNNEI. V gave up 7 bases and J gave up 2 bases, with 11 bases separating them. The CDR3 contains 13 residues. The CDR3 sequence: CASTANSQETQYF. CDR3 bases: TGTGCCAGCACGGCGAACTCTCAAGAGACCCAGTACTTC. Full variable domain (remainder filled in from reference TRBV2 and TRBJ2-5): EPEVTQTPSHQVTQMGQEVILRCVPISNHLYFYWYRQILGQKVEFLVSFYNNEISEKSEIFDDQFSVERPDGSNFTLKIRSTKLEDSAMYFCASTANSQETQYFGPGTRLLVL.

This clonotype was seen a few times. The chain links TRBV6-5 to TRBJ1-1, with D unclear. CDR3 length equals 14 residues. From germline, CDR1 is MNHEY and CDR2 SVGAGI. The germline V and J ends were trimmed by 2 bases and 4 bases, with 11 bases remaining between them. The CDR3 loop reads CASSYRTLGTEAFF. The CDR3 DNA follows: TGTGCCAGCAGTTACCGTACCCTGGGCACTGAAGCTTTCTTT.

In this sample, this clonotype turned up a few times. This rearrangement joins TRBV11-2 to TRBJ2-1, with a weak D call TRBD2 (6 bases). The CDR3 has 13 amino acids. The V and J ends lost 5 bases and 5 bases respectively, with 10 bases between them. Looked up from germline, CDR1 is SGHAT and CDR2 is FQNNGV. CDR3 loop: CASSRRLDNEQFF. The CDR3 coding sequence is TGTGCCAGCAGCCGCCGACTAGACAATGAGCAGTTCTTC.

J is TRBJ2-1 and V is TRBV12-3 or TRBV12-4; no firm D call. Trimming took 4 bases from V and 4 from J, leaving 14 bases between them. The CDR3 contains 15 residues. CDR3 loop: CASSSKSLSYNEQFF. CDR3 nucleotide sequence: TGTGCCAGCAGTTCGAAAAGTTTGTCTTACAATGAGCAGTTCTTC.

V is TRBV5-1 and J is TRBJ2-1; D gene uncertain. Germline V lookup: CDR1 SGHRS, CDR2 YFSETQ. The CDR3 is 15 amino acids. Trimming shortened V by 1 base and J by 2 bases, and 10 bases separated the two germline ends. The CDR3 sequence: CASSLSASPYNEQFF. CDR3 bases: TGCGCCAGCAGCTTGAGCGCGTCGCCCTACAATGAGCAGTTCTTC. The complete variable domain, with remaining parts taken from reference TRBV5-1 and TRBJ2-1, reads KAGVTQTPRYLIKTRGQQVTLSCSPISGHRSVSWYQQTPGQGLQFLFEYFSETQRNKGNFPGRFSGRQFSNSRSEMNVSTLELGDSALYLCASSLSASPYNEQFFGPGTRLTVL.

The V call is TRBV12-3 or TRBV12-4, the J call TRBJ2-2; D is unresolved. Trimming shortened V by 5 bases and J by 8 bases, and 12 bases separated the two germline ends. The CDR3 has 13 residues. As DNA, the CDR3 is TGTGCCAGCAGTGGATCTTCGGAGGGGGAGCTGTTTTTT. Translated: CASSGSSEGELFF.

The J gene is TRBJ2-3, the V gene TRBV7-2; no reliable D call. V was clipped by 1 base and J by 2 bases, with 10 bases between them. The CDR3 contains 15 residues. Germline V gives CDR1 SGHTA, CDR2 FQGNSA. The CDR3 reads CASSLGSVSTDTQYF. In nucleotides, the CDR3 is TGTGCCAGCAGCTTAGGCAGCGTCTCCACAGATACGCAGTATTTT.

This chain connects TRBV28 to TRBJ1-5; 8 positions agree with TRBD1. This CDR3 is built from 15 residues. The germline V gene encodes CDR1 MDHEN and CDR2 SYDVKM. V dropped 6 bases and J dropped 9; count of bases not matched to a gene: 13. CDR3 loop: CASSGSGQGQGPQHF. Written as DNA, the CDR3 is TGTGCCAGCAGCGGATCCGGACAGGGTCAAGGGCCCCAGCATTTT.

V usage is TRBV7-2 and J usage is TRBJ2-3, with 11 positions matching TRBD2. Germline assignment: CDR1 SGHTA and CDR2 FQGNSA. After removal of 5 bases from V and 2 bases from J, the junction contained 6 bases not matched to a gene. CDR3 size: 16 residues. The CDR3 DNA is TGTGCCAGCAGCCAACTAGCGGGAGACCTCACAGATACGCAGTATTTT. It codes for CASSQLAGDLTDTQYF.

J is TRBJ2-1 and V is TRBV5-6; 12 bases map to TRBD2. Germline CDR1 and CDR2: SGHDT and YYEEEE. This CDR3 has 18 residues. The junction had 11 bases not matched to a gene; V was cut back by 4 bases and J by 3 bases. The DNA of the CDR3 is TGTGCCAGCAGCCCAGGACTAGCGGGACTCCCCTACTACAATGAGCAGTTCTTC. Translating it yields CASSPGLAGLPYYNEQFF.

This clonotype was observed a few times. The chain combines TRBV7-3 with TRBJ1-2; possible D gene TRBD1, 5 bases. V was clipped by 5 bases and J by 5 bases, with 18 bases between them. This CDR3 comprises 15 residues. Germline V CDR1 and CDR2: SGHTA, FQGTGA. CDR3 DNA: TGTGCCAGCAGCCCCGGGGGGGGAGGCCGATATGGCTACACCTTC. Its protein product is CASSPGGGGRYGYTF.

The V call is TRBV4-1, the J call TRBJ1-1; D gene unclear. The CDR3 contains 15 residues. CDR1 MGHRA and CDR2 YSYEKL come from the germline V gene. With 0 bases removed from V and 1 base from J, the gap between germline ends came to 9 bases. The chain's CDR3 is CASSQEWAANTEAFF. DNA for the CDR3: TGCGCCAGCAGCCAAGAGTGGGCAGCGAACACTGAAGCTTTCTTT.

This clonotype has only a few counts. The chain employs TRBV11-2 and TRBJ2-3; D possibly corresponds to TRBD2 (6 bases). V was cut by 1 base and J by 2 bases, with 10 bases left in between. The CDR3 totals 15 residues. Per germline, CDR1 SGHAT and CDR2 FQNNGV. CDR3 nucleotides: TGTGCCAGCAGCTTAGGGCGGGAAGTCACAGATACGCAGTATTTT. Its protein product is CASSLGREVTDTQYF.

This chain uses TRBV7-6 with TRBJ2-1, with TRBD2 matching 15 bases. CDR3 length: 21 amino acids. Germline V gene lookup returns CDR1 SGHVS and CDR2 FNYEAQ. V gave up 2 bases and J gave up 8 bases; unmatched junction bases: 19. The CDR3 region has the DNA TGTGCCAGCAGCTTAAGTACATTTGGACTAGCGGGGGGGAACGGGGCTTATGAGCAGTTCTTC. It yields the protein CASSLSTFGLAGGNGAYEQFF.

This clonotype has only a few counts. The chain employs TRBV5-1 and TRBJ2-3; 8 nucleotides align to TRBD2. The germline V gene has CDR1 SGHRS and CDR2 YFSETQ. The V segment lost 2 bases and the J segment 2 bases; nucleotides outside the gene matches: 4. The CDR3 spans 15 residues. CDR3 DNA: TGCGCCAGCAGCTTTCTAGCGGGTTTCACAGATACGCAGTATTTT. This sequence encodes CASSFLAGFTDTQYF.

V usage is TRBV20-1 and J usage is TRBJ1-5; 8 nucleotides align to TRBD1. This CDR3 region has 13 residues. The germline CDR1 and CDR2 sequences are DFQATT and SNEGSKA (reference sequence). The J segment lost 6 bases and the V segment lost 5 bases, leaving 6 bases of the junction unmatched. As DNA, the CDR3 is TGCAGTGCTTATCCAGGGGGCGGTCAGCCCCAGCATTTT. It translates to CSAYPGGGQPQHF.

The V gene is TRBV29-1, the J gene TRBJ1-1; TRBD1 aligns across 7 bases. Germline V gene data show CDR1 as SQVTM and CDR2 as ANQGSEA. V trimming: 7 bases; J trimming: 4 bases; junction bases outside the gene matches: 6. The CDR3 spans 12 residues. CDR3 protein: CSAGQVGTEAFF. The CDR3 DNA follows: TGCAGCGCCGGACAGGTAGGCACTGAAGCTTTCTTT.

This clonotype was found a few times. The chain links TRBV7-2 to TRBJ1-1, with TRBD1 as a possible D gene (5 bases). Trimming took off 4 bases at V and 1 base at J, with 10 bases between the two ends. This CDR3 region has 14 residues. Germline V lookup: CDR1 SGHTA, CDR2 FQGNSA. Here the CDR3 DNA reads TGTGCCAGCAGCTCGGGACGGGCGAACACTGAAGCTTTCTTT. Residues: CASSSGRANTEAFF.

A few counts support this clonotype. The rearrangement links TRBV20-1 to TRBJ1-1; 9 bases match TRBD1. V gave up 5 bases and J gave up 0 bases; unmatched junction bases: 10. This CDR3 contains 16 residues. Germline V gives CDR1 DFQATT, CDR2 SNEGSKA (reference sequence). In nucleotides, the CDR3 is TGCAGTGCTCGGGGGGACAGGGCCGCCATGAACACTGAAGCTTTCTTT. Translation: CSARGDRAAMNTEAFF.